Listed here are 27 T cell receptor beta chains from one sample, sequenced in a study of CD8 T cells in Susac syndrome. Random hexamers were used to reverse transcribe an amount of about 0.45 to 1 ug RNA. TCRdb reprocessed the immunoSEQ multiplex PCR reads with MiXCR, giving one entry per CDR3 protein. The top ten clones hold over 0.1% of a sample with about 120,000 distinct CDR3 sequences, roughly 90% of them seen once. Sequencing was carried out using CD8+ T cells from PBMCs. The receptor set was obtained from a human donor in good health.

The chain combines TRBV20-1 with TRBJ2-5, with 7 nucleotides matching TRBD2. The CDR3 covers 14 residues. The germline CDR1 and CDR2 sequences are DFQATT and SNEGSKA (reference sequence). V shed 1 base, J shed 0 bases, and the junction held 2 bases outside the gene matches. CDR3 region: CSARGGGNQETQYF. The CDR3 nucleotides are TGCAGTGCTAGAGGGGGGGGGAACCAAGAGACCCAGTACTTC.

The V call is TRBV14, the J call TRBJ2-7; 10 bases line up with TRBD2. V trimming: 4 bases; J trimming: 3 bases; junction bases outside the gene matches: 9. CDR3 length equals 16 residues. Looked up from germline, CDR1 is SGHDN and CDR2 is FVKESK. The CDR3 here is CASSPHPLAGFYEQYF. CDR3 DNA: TGTGCCAGCAGCCCCCACCCACTAGCGGGGTTCTACGAGCAGTACTTC.

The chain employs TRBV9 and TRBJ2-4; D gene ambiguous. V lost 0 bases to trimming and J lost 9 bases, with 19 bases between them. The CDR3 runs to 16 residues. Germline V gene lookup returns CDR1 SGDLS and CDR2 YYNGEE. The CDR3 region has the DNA TGTGCCAGCAGCGTAGGAGCAGAACAGCTCCAGACCATTCAGTACTTC. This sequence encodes CASSVGAEQLQTIQYF.

The CDR3 coding sequence is TGTGCCAGCAGCGATCGGAGGTATGGCTACACCTTC. It specifies CASSDRRYGYTF. The chain links TRBV7-2 to TRBJ1-2; D is undetermined. The CDR3 extends over 12 amino acids. Germline values: CDR1 SGHTA, CDR2 FQGNSA. V lost 5 bases, J lost 5 bases, and 9 bases lay in between.

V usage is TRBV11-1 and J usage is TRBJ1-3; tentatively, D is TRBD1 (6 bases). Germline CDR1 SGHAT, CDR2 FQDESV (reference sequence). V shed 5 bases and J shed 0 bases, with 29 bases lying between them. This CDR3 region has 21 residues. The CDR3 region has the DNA TGTGCCAGCAGCCGATCACCGGGACAAATACGGCTAAATAGCTCTGGAAACACCATATATTTT. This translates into CASSRSPGQIRLNSSGNTIYF.

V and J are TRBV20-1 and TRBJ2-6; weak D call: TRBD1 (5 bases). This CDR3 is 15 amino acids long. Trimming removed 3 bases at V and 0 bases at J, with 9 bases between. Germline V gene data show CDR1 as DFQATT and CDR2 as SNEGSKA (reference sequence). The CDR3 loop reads CSARTQGSGANVLTF. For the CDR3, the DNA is TGCAGTGCTAGGACCCAGGGCTCTGGGGCCAACGTCCTGACTTTC.

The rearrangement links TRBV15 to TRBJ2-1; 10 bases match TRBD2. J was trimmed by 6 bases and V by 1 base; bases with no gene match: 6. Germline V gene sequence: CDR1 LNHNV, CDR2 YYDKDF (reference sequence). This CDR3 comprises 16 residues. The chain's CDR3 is CATSRGTSGGLNEQFF. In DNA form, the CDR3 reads TGTGCCACCAGCAGAGGGACTAGCGGAGGCCTCAATGAGCAGTTCTTC.

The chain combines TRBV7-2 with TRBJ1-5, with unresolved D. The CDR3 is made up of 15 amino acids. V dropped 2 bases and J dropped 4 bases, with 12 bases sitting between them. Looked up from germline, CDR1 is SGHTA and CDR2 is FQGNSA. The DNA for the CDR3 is TGTGCCAGCAGCTTAAACGTGGGGAATAATCAGCCCCAGCATTTT. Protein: CASSLNVGNNQPQHF.

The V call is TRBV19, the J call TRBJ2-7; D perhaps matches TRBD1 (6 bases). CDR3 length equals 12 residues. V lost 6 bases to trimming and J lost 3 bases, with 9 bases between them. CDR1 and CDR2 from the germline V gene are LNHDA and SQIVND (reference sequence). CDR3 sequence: CASSTGIYEQYF. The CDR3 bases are TGTGCCAGTAGCACAGGGATCTACGAGCAGTACTTC.

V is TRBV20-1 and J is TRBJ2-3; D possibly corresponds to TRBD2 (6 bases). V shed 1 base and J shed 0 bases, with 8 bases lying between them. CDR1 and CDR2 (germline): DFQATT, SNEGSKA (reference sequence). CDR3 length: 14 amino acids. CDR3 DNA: TGCAGTGCTAGAGTCGGGGGTAGCACAGATACGCAGTATTTT. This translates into CSARVGGSTDTQYF.

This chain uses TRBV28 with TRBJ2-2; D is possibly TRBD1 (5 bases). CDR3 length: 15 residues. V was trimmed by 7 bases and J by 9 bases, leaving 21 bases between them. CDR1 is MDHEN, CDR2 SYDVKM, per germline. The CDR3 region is CASTTWGSRFRELFF. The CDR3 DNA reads TGTGCCAGCACCACGTGGGGCAGCAGATTCAGGGAGCTGTTTTTT.

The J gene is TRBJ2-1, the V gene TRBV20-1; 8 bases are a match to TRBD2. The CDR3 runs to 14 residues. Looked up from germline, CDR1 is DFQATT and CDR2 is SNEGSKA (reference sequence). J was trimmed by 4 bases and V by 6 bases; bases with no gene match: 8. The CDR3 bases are TGCAGTGCCCAGGGGTTAGCGGGATACAATGAGCAGTTCTTC. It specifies CSAQGLAGYNEQFF.

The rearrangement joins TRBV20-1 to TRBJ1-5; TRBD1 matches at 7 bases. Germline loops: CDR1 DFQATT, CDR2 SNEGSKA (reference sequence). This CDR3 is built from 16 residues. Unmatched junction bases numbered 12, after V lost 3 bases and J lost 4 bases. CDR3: CSASGQGVVLNQPQHF. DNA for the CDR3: TGCAGTGCTAGTGGGCAGGGGGTTGTTTTAAATCAGCCCCAGCATTTT.

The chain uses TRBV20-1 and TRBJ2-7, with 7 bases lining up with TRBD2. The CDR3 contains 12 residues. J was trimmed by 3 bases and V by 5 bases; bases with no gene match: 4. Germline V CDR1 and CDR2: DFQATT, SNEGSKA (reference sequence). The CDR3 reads CSAGSGFYEQYF. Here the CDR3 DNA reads TGCAGTGCTGGTAGCGGGTTCTACGAGCAGTACTTC.

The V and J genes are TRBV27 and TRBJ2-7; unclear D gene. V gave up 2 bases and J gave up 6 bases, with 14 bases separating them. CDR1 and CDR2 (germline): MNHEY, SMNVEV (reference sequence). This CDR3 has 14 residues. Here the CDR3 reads CASSLGPVGAEQYF. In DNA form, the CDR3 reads TGTGCCAGCAGTTTAGGGCCGGTAGGCGCCGAGCAGTACTTC.

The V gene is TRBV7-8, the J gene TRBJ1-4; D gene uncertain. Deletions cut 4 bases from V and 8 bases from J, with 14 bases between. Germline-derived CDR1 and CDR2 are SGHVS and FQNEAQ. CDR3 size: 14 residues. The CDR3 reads CASSSGPGGEKLFF. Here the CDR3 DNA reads TGTGCCAGCAGCTCGGGCCCCGGAGGCGAAAAACTGTTTTTT.

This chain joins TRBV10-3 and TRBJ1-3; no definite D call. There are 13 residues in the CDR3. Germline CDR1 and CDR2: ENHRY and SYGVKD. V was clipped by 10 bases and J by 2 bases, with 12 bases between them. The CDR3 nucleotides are TGTGCCACCCGCCCTGTACCTGGAAACACCATATATTTT. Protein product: CATRPVPGNTIYF.

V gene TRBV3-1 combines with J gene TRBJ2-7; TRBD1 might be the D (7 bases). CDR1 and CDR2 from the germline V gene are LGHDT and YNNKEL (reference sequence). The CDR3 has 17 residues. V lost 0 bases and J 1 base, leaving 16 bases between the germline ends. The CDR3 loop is CASSQDIGGGSSYEQYF. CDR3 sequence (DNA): TGTGCCAGCAGCCAAGATATCGGAGGGGGCAGTTCCTACGAGCAGTACTTC.

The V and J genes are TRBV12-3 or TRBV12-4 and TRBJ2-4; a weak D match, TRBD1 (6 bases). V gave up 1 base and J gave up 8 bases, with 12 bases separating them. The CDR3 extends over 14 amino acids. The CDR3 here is CASSLGGGLDIQYF. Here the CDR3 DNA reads TGTGCCAGCAGTTTAGGAGGGGGTTTGGACATTCAGTACTTC.

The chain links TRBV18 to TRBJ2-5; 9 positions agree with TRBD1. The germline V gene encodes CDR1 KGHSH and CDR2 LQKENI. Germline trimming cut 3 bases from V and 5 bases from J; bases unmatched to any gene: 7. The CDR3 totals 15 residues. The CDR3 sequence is CASSPQQGAAETQYF. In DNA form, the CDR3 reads TGTGCCAGCTCACCGCAACAGGGGGCGGCTGAGACCCAGTACTTC.

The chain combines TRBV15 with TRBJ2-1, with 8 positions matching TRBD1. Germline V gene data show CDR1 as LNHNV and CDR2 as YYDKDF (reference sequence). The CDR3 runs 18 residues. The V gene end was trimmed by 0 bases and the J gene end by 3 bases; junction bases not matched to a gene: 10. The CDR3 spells CATSREPTGDEGYNEQFF. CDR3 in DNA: TGTGCCACCAGCAGAGAACCGACAGGGGACGAAGGCTACAATGAGCAGTTCTTC.

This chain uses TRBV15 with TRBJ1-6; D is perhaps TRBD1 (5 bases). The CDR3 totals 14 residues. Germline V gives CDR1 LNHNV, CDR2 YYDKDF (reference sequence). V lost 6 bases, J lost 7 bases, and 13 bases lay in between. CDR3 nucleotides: TGTGCCACCAGACCCGTGGCAGGGAATTCACCCCTCCACTTT. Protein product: CATRPVAGNSPLHF.

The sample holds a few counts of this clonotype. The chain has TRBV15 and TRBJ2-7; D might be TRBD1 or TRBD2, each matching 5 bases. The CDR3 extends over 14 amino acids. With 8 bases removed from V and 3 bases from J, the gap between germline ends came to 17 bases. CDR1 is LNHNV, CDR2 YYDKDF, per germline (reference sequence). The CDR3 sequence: CATGTRAFSYEQYF. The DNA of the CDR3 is TGTGCCACCGGGACCCGGGCCTTTAGCTACGAGCAGTACTTC.

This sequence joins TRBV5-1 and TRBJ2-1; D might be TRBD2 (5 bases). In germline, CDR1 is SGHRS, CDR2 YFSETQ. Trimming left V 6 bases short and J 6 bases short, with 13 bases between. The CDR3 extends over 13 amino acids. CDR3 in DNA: TGCGCCAGCACGTCCGACGGAGGCAATGAGCAGTTCTTC. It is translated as CASTSDGGNEQFF.

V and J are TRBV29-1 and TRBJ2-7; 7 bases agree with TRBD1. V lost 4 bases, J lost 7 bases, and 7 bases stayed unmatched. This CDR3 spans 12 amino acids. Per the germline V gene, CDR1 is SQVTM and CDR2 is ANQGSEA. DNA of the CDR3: TGCAGCGTTGCAGCAGGGGGTAGGGAGCAGTACTTC. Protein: CSVAAGGREQYF.

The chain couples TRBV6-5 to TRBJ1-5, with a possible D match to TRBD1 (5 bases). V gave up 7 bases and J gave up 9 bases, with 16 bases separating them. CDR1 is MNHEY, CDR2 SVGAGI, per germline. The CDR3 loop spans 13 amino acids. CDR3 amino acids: CASTLTAAGPQHF. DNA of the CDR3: TGTGCCAGCACCCTGACAGCCGCAGGGCCCCAGCATTTT.

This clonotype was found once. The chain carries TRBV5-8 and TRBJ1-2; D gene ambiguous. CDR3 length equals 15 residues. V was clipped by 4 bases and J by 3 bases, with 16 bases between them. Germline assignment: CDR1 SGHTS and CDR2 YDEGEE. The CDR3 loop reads CASSGKGLRDYGYTF. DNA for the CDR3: TGTGCCAGCAGCGGCAAAGGCCTCCGGGACTATGGCTACACCTTC.